The clone carrying this T cell receptor beta chain was found a few times. As yet, its antigen is unknown. The germline gives CDR1 KGHSH, CDR2 LQKENI. V lost 2 bases and J 6 bases, leaving 22 bases between the germline ends. The CDR3 totals 17 residues. This record belongs to a study of CD8+CD57+ T cells in acquired aplastic anemia. About the study: Sorting CD4+ and CD8+ cells gave DNA averaging about 3.3 ug. Whole-study results and caveats: A significant difference in CD8+ Simpson's diversity between patients and controls was not found. Twenty-nine sequences, all CD8+ CDR3, were shared between patients and controls.

CDR3 and TCR beta VDJ profiling relied on genomic DNA as the template. MiXCR, run by TCRdb on the reads, gives a single entry per CDR3 protein. Here the sample spans around 250,000 distinct CDR3 sequences, roughly three fifths being singletons. Input material: sorted CD4+, CD8+, or CD8+CD57+ T cells (not recorded which) from PBMCs. This sequence originates from a human donor with severe aplastic anemia or a healthy control (not recorded which). The chain has TRBV18 and TRBJ1-2, with D perhaps matching TRBD1 (5 bases). The CDR3 DNA reads TGTGCCAGCTCACCATCGAATCGTCGGGGACGCAAGCATGGCTACACCTTC. Translation gives CASSPSNRRGRKHGYTF.